A selection of T cell receptor beta chains follows, all from one sample in a study of TIL therapy for anti-PD-1-resistant metastatic lung cancer. Data came from immunoSEQ multiplex PCR; TCRdb stores just in-frame clones and leaves some out. This table has roughly 58,000 clones, 81% appearing once. The sample was blood, taken at baseline. All receptors come from a person aged 25-79 years with non-small cell lung cancer. The CDR3 runs from the conserved cysteine through the conserved F or W. A D gene is named only where the DNA matches it firmly. Rows may omit the clone size; those that give it use once, few, many or a size class.

clone_size	j_call	d_call	v_call	cdr3_length	cdr3_aa	cdr3_nt
NA	TRBJ1-1	TRBD1	TRBV6-6	15	CASRIQGAGFTEAFF	TGTGCCAGCAGAATACAGGGGGCGGGGTTCACTGAAGCTTTCTTT
once	TRBJ1-2	NA	TRBV5-1	15	CASSPAGTQPYGYTF	TGCGCCAGCAGCCCGGCCGGCACCCAACCCTATGGCTACACCTTC
NA	TRBJ1-2	NA	TRBV9	12	CASRVAGGGYTF	TGTGCCAGCAGGGTCGCCGGGGGTGGCTACACCTTC
few	TRBJ2-7	NA	TRBV9	12	CASSGDNYEQYF	TGTGCCAGCAGCGGCGACAACTACGAGCAGTACTTC
NA	TRBJ1-3	NA	TRBV10-2	14	CASIGTNSGNTIYF	TGCGCCAGCATCGGGACAAATTCTGGAAACACCATATATTTT
once	TRBJ1-4	NA	TRBV5-1	15	CASSLQGLINEKLFF	TGCGCCAGCAGCTTGCAGGGCCTGATTAATGAAAAACTGTTTTTT
NA	TRBJ2-2	NA	TRBV11-3	13	CASEPSGSGELFF	TGTGCCAGCGAGCCTTCGGGGTCCGGGGAGCTGTTTTTT
NA	TRBJ1-4	NA	TRBV11-1	11	CASSTGGKLFF	TGTGCCAGCAGCACCGGGGGAAAACTGTTTTTT
NA	TRBJ2-7	NA	TRBV19	13	CASSGGLPREQYF	TGTGCCAGTAGTGGGGGCCTGCCCCGCGAGCAGTACTTC
medium-sized	TRBJ2-7	TRBD2	TRBV4-2	15	CASSQDGGGPNEQYF	TGTGCCAGCAGCCAAGATGGGGGAGGGCCCAACGAGCAGTACTTC
NA	TRBJ2-2	TRBD1	TRBV24-1	18	CATSASQGQGANTGELFF	TGTGCCACCAGTGCAAGCCAGGGACAGGGGGCGAACACCGGGGAGCTGTTTTTT
NA	TRBJ2-7	NA	TRBV23-1	15	CATSRRGSYRYEQYF	TGCGCCACCAGCCGACGGGGGAGTTATCGCTACGAGCAGTACTTC
NA	TRBJ1-4	NA	TRBV7-2	16	CASSLGGRAINEKLFF	TGTGCCAGCAGCTTAGGAGGACGGGCGATTAATGAAAAACTGTTTTTT
once	TRBJ2-7	NA	TRBV6-5	11	CASSQGFEQYF	TGTGCCAGCAGTCAGGGGTTCGAGCAGTACTTC
once	TRBJ2-1	NA	TRBV7-9	17	CASSLVGTQSSYNEQFF	TGTGCCAGCAGCTTAGTGGGGACTCAAAGCTCCTACAATGAGCAGTTCTTC
few	TRBJ2-3	NA	TRBV6-5	13	CASSYGPTDTQYF	TGTGCCAGCAGTTACGGACCCACAGATACGCAGTATTTT
few	TRBJ1-5	TRBD1	TRBV7-9	17	CAIQGGQGELGNQPQHF	TGTGCCATCCAAGGGGGACAGGGGGAACTTGGCAATCAGCCCCAGCATTTT
NA	TRBJ2-7	TRBD1	TRBV9	15	CASSVGDSASYEQYF	TGTGCCAGCAGCGTAGGGGACAGCGCCTCCTACGAGCAGTACTTC
NA	TRBJ1-3	NA	TRBV4-2	15	CASSPLAYSGNTIYF	TGTGCCAGTTCCCCCCTTGCTTACTCTGGAAACACCATATATTTT
NA	TRBJ2-1	TRBD2	TRBV6-4	15	CASSTSESSYNEQFF	TGTGCCAGCAGTACTAGCGAGAGCTCCTACAATGAGCAGTTCTTC
NA	TRBJ1-6	NA	TRBV2	14	CASTAEGGTSPLHF	TGTGCCAGCACCGCGGAAGGGGGTACTTCACCCCTCCACTTT
NA	TRBJ2-5	NA	TRBV6-2/TRBV6-3	15	CASSYAGDAQETQYF	TGTGCCAGCAGTTACGCCGGGGACGCCCAAGAGACCCAGTACTTC
NA	TRBJ2-6	NA	TRBV5-1	17	CASSSRGGPLGANVLTF	TGCGCCAGCAGCTCCCGTGGGGGCCCTCTGGGGGCCAACGTCCTGACTTTC
NA	TRBJ2-7	TRBD2	TRBV11-2	14	CASREASGSLEQYF	TGTGCCAGCCGAGAGGCTAGCGGGAGTCTCGAGCAGTACTTC
NA	TRBJ2-7	TRBD2	TRBV6-5	15	CASSPGLADYYEQYF	TGTGCCAGCAGTCCGGGACTAGCGGACTATTACGAGCAGTACTTC
NA	TRBJ1-1	NA	TRBV19	14	CASSIQRGYTEAFF	TGTGCCAGTAGTATCCAAAGGGGATACACTGAAGCTTTCTTT
NA	TRBJ1-6	NA	TRBV9	16	CASSVGEPGYNSPLHF	TGTGCCAGCAGCGTGGGGGAGCCGGGGTATAATTCACCCCTCCACTTT
NA	TRBJ1-5	NA	TRBV3-1/TRBV3-2	14	CASSQGVRNQPQHF	TGTGCCAGCAGCCAAGGCGTAAGGAATCAGCCCCAGCATTTT
NA	TRBJ2-5	NA	TRBV5-1	14	CASSERARQETQYF	TGCGCCAGCAGCGAAAGGGCGCGGCAAGAGACCCAGTACTTC
NA	TRBJ2-2	TRBD1	TRBV7-9	16	CASRFGTGGDTGELFF	TGTGCCAGCAGATTTGGGACAGGGGGGGACACCGGGGAGCTGTTTTTT
NA	TRBJ2-7	NA	TRBV5-5	17	CASSLVAAGRGTYEQYF	TGTGCCAGCAGCTTGGTCGCGGCAGGCCGGGGAACCTACGAGCAGTACTTC
NA	TRBJ2-7	NA	TRBV9	14	CASSVAPGGDSQYF	TGTGCCAGCAGCGTAGCCCCGGGTGGGGATTCCCAGTACTTC
NA	TRBJ1-3	NA	TRBV19	16	CASSISAGGPGNTIYF	TGTGCCAGTAGTATAAGCGCTGGAGGACCTGGAAACACCATATATTTT
NA	TRBJ1-5	NA	TRBV24-1	14	CATSEGDRRQPQHF	TGTGCCACCAGTGAGGGAGACAGGCGCCAGCCCCAGCATTTT
NA	TRBJ2-3	NA	TRBV24-1	16	CATSDLSGGSTDTQYF	TGTGCCACCAGTGATTTATCGGGCGGAAGCACAGATACGCAGTATTTT
NA	TRBJ2-1	NA	TRBV19	15	CASRKGSSSYNEQFF	TGTGCCAGTAGGAAGGGCTCGAGCTCCTACAATGAGCAGTTCTTC
NA	TRBJ2-2	NA	TRBV28	15	CASRPAGGVTGELFF	TGTGCCAGCCGACCCGCGGGCGGGGTGACCGGGGAGCTGTTTTTT
few	TRBJ2-1	TRBD2	TRBV9	15	CASTPRASGSYEQFF	TGTGCCAGCACCCCGAGGGCTAGCGGGAGTTATGAGCAGTTCTTC
once	TRBJ2-5	NA	TRBV30	13	CAWSGGVQETQYF	TGTGCCTGGAGTGGGGGGGTCCAAGAGACCCAGTACTTC
NA	TRBJ1-1	NA	TRBV28	13	CASGRGMNTEAFF	TGTGCCAGCGGGAGAGGCATGAACACTGAAGCTTTCTTT
NA	TRBJ2-5	TRBD1	TRBV29-1	15	CSGVSHQGDQGTQYF	TGCAGCGGGGTCTCCCATCAGGGGGATCAAGGGACCCAGTACTTC
NA	TRBJ2-7	NA	TRBV7-2	15	CASSLSQGATYEQYF	TGTGCCAGCAGCCTCTCACAGGGAGCGACCTACGAGCAGTACTTC
NA	TRBJ2-1	NA	TRBV7-9	12	CASSLGGFKQFF	TGTGCCAGCAGCTTAGGAGGGTTTAAGCAGTTCTTC
NA	TRBJ1-5	NA	TRBV19	14	CASNNAEGWEPQHF	TGTGCCAGTAACAATGCAGAGGGCTGGGAGCCCCAGCATTTT
NA	TRBJ1-5	TRBD1	TRBV5-3	17	CARSSFPDRGRWEPQHF	TGTGCCAGAAGCTCCTTCCCCGACAGGGGGCGGTGGGAGCCCCAGCATTTT
NA	TRBJ2-3	TRBD2	TRBV6-2/TRBV6-3	18	CASSYSIGGLAGADTQYF	TGTGCCAGCAGTTACTCGATAGGTGGACTAGCGGGAGCAGATACGCAGTATTTT
NA	TRBJ2-2	NA	TRBV19	13	CASSIGGTGELFF	TGTGCCAGTAGTATCGGCGGCACCGGGGAGCTGTTTTTT
NA	TRBJ1-2	NA	TRBV29-1	10	CSVEEGGYTF	TGCAGCGTTGAAGAAGGAGGCTACACCTTC
few	TRBJ1-2	NA	TRBV28	16	CASTLMGGIANYGYTF	TGTGCCAGCACCCTTATGGGAGGGATAGCTAACTATGGCTACACCTTC
once	TRBJ2-2	TRBD1	TRBV4-3	16	CASSPKDRGSTGELFF	TGCGCCAGCAGCCCCAAGGACAGGGGGAGCACCGGGGAGCTGTTTTTT
few	TRBJ1-6	TRBD1	TRBV18	12	CASRDSNSPLHF	TGTGCCAGCCGGGACAGTAATTCACCCCTCCACTTT
NA	TRBJ2-1	NA	TRBV11-3	13	CASSYLAGTEQFF	TGTGCCAGCAGCTACCTAGCCGGGACGGAGCAGTTCTTC
NA	TRBJ2-2	NA	TRBV15	13	CATSPNRFGELFF	TGTGCCACCAGCCCTAACAGGTTCGGGGAGCTGTTTTTT
NA	TRBJ2-3	TRBD2	TRBV29-1	15	CSVEWGAGTTDTQYF	TGCAGCGTTGAATGGGGAGCGGGGACCACAGATACGCAGTATTTT